Listed here are 7 T cell receptor beta chains from one sample, sequenced in a study of blood T cell repertoires in COVID-19. Data came from immunoSEQ multiplex PCR; TCRdb stores just in-frame clones and leaves some out. This sample yields 150,000 or so clones, of which around 91% are seen a single time; roughly 13% belongs to the top ten. Material: peripheral blood. These receptors all come from a man aged 18-30 years with COVID-19, enrolled during active disease.

V is TRBV12-5 and J is TRBJ2-7, with a tentative D call TRBD1 (6 bases). V lost 5 bases, J lost 1 base, and 15 bases lay in between. Germline V gives CDR1 LGHNT, CDR2 FRNRAP. There are 15 residues in the CDR3. This chain's CDR3 is CASGQPTGCSYEQYF. The CDR3 DNA reads TGTGCTAGTGGTCAACCTACAGGGTGTTCCTACGAGCAGTACTTC.

The J gene is TRBJ2-1, the V gene TRBV24-1; TRBD2 matches at 13 bases. The CDR3 sequence is 15 residues long. The ends lost 5 bases at V and 3 bases at J; junction bases unmatched: 0. Germline V gives CDR1 KGHDR, CDR2 SFDVKD. CDR3: CATSGTSGSYNEQFF. The CDR3 bases are TGTGCCACCAGTGGGACTAGCGGGAGCTACAATGAGCAGTTCTTC.

V gene TRBV29-1 combines with J gene TRBJ2-5, with no clear D. The ends were cut back, 4 bases at V and 3 bases at J, with 3 bases in the middle. CDR3 length: 10 residues. Germline CDR1 and CDR2: SQVTM and ANQGSEA. CDR3 loop: CSVAEETQYF. CDR3 in DNA: TGCAGCGTTGCGGAAGAGACCCAGTACTTC.

V and J are TRBV6-2 or TRBV6-3 and TRBJ2-5, with 13 positions matching TRBD2. Germline trimming cut 5 bases from V and 5 bases from J; bases unmatched to any gene: 8. CDR1 is MNHEY, CDR2 SVGEGT, per germline. The CDR3 is 16 residues long. This chain's CDR3 is CASSHGLAGVRETQYF. The CDR3 nucleotides read TGTGCCAGCAGTCACGGACTAGCGGGAGTCCGGGAGACCCAGTACTTC.

CDR3 protein: CASSFSAGTAGELFF. The CDR3, as DNA: TGCGCCAGCAGCTTCTCTGCAGGGACAGCCGGGGAGCTGTTTTTT. V and J are TRBV5-1 and TRBJ2-2; 7 positions agree with TRBD1. Losses at the gene ends were 2 bases for V and 6 bases for J; bases not matched to a gene: 7. Germline V gene sequence: CDR1 SGHRS, CDR2 YFSETQ. The CDR3 consists of 15 residues.

The J gene is TRBJ2-3, the V gene TRBV11-2; the match to TRBD2 covers 9 bases. Germline-derived CDR1 and CDR2 are SGHAT and FQNNGV. The junction had 7 bases not matched to a gene; V was cut back by 2 bases and J by 1 base. The CDR3 length is 17 residues. CDR3 in DNA: TGTGCCAGCAGCTTATGGTTTAGCGGGAGAGGCACAGATACGCAGTATTTT. Its translation is CASSLWFSGRGTDTQYF.

The chain combines TRBV11-2 with TRBJ2-2, with D perhaps TRBD2 (5 bases). The CDR3 extends over 15 amino acids. Germline CDR1 and CDR2: SGHAT and FQNNGV. Trimming removed 2 bases from V and 0 bases from J, with 7 bases in between. The CDR3 protein is CASSLRGANTGELFF. The CDR3 DNA sequence: TGTGCCAGCAGCTTACGGGGAGCGAACACCGGGGAGCTGTTTTTT. Together with reference TRBV11-2 and TRBJ2-2, the CDR3 gives the full variable domain: EAGVAQSPRYKIIEKRQSVAFWCNPISGHATLYWYQQILGQGPKLLIQFQNNGVVDDSQLPKDRFSAERLKGVDSTLKIQPAKLEDSAVYLCASSLRGANTGELFFGEGSRLTVL.